The T cell receptor (beta chain) described here comes from a study of T-cell reconstitution after alpha-beta-depleted transplantation in children. This clonotype was seen more than once but under ten times. The CDR3 covers 15 residues. V dropped 0 bases and J dropped 2 bases, with 12 bases sitting between them. Germline CDR1 SGDLS, CDR2 YYNGEE. The library targeted TCRbeta and was prepared with unique molecular identifiers. TCRdb reprocessed the PCR reads with MiXCR, giving one entry per CDR3 protein. This sample has a few hundred thousand distinct CDR3 sequences; about a sixth occur once, and the top ten carry less than 4%.

This specimen consisted of PBMCs from the stem cell graft donor, obtained from the stem cell graft. The sequence derives from a human donor who donated a stem cell graft to a child with acute lymphoblastic leukemia. V is TRBV9 and J is TRBJ2-7, with D perhaps given as TRBD1 or TRBD2 (7 bases each). In nucleotides, the CDR3 is TGTGCCAGCAGCGTAGCGACAGGGACTACCTACGAGCAGTACTTC. As protein: CASSVATGTTYEQYF.